The clone carrying this TCR beta chain was detected only a few times. No antigen is known for it. V was cut by 4 bases and J by 0 bases, with 16 bases left in between. CDR1 SGHRS and CDR2 YFSETQ come from the germline V gene. The CDR3 runs to 16 residues. The PCR used 60 Vbeta and 13 Jbeta primers. Using immunoSEQ multiplex PCR, the repertoire was profiled, and TCRdb retains in-frame clones only, with some absent. Counted here are roughly 120,000 clones, around three quarters occurring once; the ten biggest clones make up approximately 3.8%. The sample originates from a study of cytomegalovirus exposure and HLA in healthy donors. Study-level findings and limits: In an earlier analysis, in fewer than 700 donors, most V segments appeared productive either ~90% or ~30% of the time. TCR beta chains numbering some 150 were designated cytomegalovirus-associated. Near-uniform donor sequencing depth was presumed by presence/absence analyses. A later analysis linked a missense DCLRE1C variant to TCR beta V- and J-gene trimming.

The clonotype originates from a man aged 35-49 years in good health and CMV-seronegative. V and J are TRBV5-1 and TRBJ1-1, with D possibly being TRBD1 (5 bases). Sequenced sample: PBMCs. CDR3 in amino acids: CASSEYRFDMNTEAFF. DNA of the CDR3: TGCGCCAGCAGCGAGTACAGGTTCGACATGAACACTGAAGCTTTCTTT.